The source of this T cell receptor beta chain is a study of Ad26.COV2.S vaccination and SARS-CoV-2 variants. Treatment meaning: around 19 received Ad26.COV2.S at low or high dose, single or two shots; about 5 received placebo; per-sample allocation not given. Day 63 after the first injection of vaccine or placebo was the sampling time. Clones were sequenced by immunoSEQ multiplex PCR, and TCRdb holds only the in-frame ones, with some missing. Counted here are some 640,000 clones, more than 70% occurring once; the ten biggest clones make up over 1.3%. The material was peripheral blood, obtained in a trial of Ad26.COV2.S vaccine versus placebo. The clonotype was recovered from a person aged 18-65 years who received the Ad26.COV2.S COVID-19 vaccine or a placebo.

In nucleotides, the CDR3 is TGCGCCAGCAGCTTGGCAGGGGAGGTAGATACGCAGTATTTT. Protein sequence: CASSLAGEVDTQYF. The V call is TRBV5-1, the J call TRBJ2-3; D tentatively fits TRBD1 or TRBD2 (6 bases each). CDR1 is SGHRS and CDR2 is YFSETQ in the germline V gene. Deletions cut 0 bases from V and 5 bases from J, with 10 bases between. The length of the CDR3 is 14 residues.